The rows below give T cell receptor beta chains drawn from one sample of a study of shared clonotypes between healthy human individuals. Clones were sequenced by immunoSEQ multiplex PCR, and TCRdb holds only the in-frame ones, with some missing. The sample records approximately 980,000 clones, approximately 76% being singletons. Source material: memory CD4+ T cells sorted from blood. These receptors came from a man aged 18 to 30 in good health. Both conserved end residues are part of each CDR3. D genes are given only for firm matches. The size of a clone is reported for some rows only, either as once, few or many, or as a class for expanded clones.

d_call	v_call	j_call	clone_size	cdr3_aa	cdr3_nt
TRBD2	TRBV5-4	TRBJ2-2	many	CASTPGTTTGELFF	TGTGCCAGCACTCCCGGGACTACTACCGGGGAGCTGTTTTTT
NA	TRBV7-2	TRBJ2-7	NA	CASSISGGLSSYEQYF	TGTGCCAGCAGCATCTCAGGCGGGTTGAGCTCCTACGAGCAGTACTTC
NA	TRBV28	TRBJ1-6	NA	CASHDPSYNSPLHF	TGTGCCAGCCACGACCCCTCCTATAATTCACCCCTCCACTTT
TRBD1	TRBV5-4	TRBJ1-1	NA	CASSEDRATEAFF	TGTGCCAGCAGCGAAGACAGGGCCACTGAAGCTTTCTTT
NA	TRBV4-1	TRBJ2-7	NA	CASSQEAGLSYEQYF	TGCGCCAGCAGCCAAGAGGCAGGGCTATCCTACGAGCAGTACTTC
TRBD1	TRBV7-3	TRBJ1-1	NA	CASSNGQGTEAFF	TGTGCCAGCAGCAATGGACAGGGCACTGAAGCTTTCTTT
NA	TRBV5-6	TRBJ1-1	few	CASSSQGPLGAFF	TGTGCCAGCAGCTCGCAGGGACCCTTGGGAGCTTTCTTT
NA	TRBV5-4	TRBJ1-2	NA	CASSDTAANYGYTF	TGTGCCAGCAGCGATACAGCTGCTAACTATGGCTACACCTTC
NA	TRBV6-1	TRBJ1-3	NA	CASRNHQGSGNTIYF	TGTGCCAGCAGAAATCATCAGGGGTCCGGAAACACCATATATTTT
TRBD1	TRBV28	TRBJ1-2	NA	CASSNPGTVPDVYTF	TGTGCCAGCAGTAACCCCGGGACAGTCCCCGATGTCTACACCTTC
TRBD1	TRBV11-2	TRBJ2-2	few	CASSLPGQGASGELFF	TGTGCCAGCAGCTTGCCGGGACAGGGGGCGTCCGGGGAGCTGTTTTTT
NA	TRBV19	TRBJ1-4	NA	CASSQNQMSREKLFF	TGTGCCAGTAGCCAAAACCAGATGAGCCGTGAAAAACTGTTTTTT
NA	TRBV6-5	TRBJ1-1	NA	CATSRQESEAFF	TGTGCCACCTCACGACAGGAAAGTGAAGCTTTCTTT
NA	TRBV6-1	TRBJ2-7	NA	CASRGPEYEQYF	TGTGCCAGCAGAGGACCCGAGTACGAGCAGTACTTC
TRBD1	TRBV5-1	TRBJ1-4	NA	CASSSTGSSNEKLFF	TGCGCCAGCAGCTCGACAGGGTCTTCTAATGAAAAACTGTTTTTT
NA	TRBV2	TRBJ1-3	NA	CASRDNGNTIYF	TGTGCCAGCAGGGATAATGGAAACACCATATATTTT
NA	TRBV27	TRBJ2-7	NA	CASSLYRGGEQYF	TGTGCCAGCAGTTTATACAGGGGAGGCGAGCAGTACTTC
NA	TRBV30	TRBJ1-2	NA	CAWSVSAAGGYTF	TGTGCCTGGAGTGTTAGTGCGGCAGGTGGCTACACCTTC
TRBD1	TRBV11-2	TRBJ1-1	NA	CASSHGQGATEAFF	TGTGCCAGCAGCCACGGACAGGGGGCAACTGAAGCTTTCTTT
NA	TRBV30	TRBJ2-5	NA	CAWSVGAGMTQYF	TGTGCCTGGAGTGTCGGGGCGGGCATGACCCAGTACTTC
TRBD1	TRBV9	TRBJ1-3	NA	CASSVGEGQGTANSGNTIYF	TGTGCCAGCAGCGTAGGGGAGGGACAGGGCACAGCGAACTCTGGAAACACCATATATTTT
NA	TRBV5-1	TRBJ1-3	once	CASAESSGNTIYF	TGCGCCAGCGCAGAGAGCTCTGGAAACACCATATATTTT
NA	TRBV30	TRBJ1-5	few	CAWTAGGSSSNQPQHF	TGTGCCTGGACCGCAGGCGGGTCCTCTAGCAATCAGCCCCAGCATTTT
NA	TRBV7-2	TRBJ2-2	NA	CASSWRRAANTGELFF	TGTGCCAGCAGCTGGAGGCGGGCCGCGAACACCGGGGAGCTGTTTTTT
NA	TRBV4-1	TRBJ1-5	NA	CASSQDQGQPQHF	TGCGCCAGCAGCCAAGATCAGGGTCAGCCCCAGCATTTT
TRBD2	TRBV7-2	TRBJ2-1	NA	CASSSVAGSYNEQFF	TGTGCCAGCAGCTCGGTAGCGGGCTCCTACAATGAGCAGTTCTTC
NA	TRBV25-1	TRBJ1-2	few	CASSESGRAIANYGYTF	TGTGCCAGCAGTGAATCGGGCAGGGCGATAGCTAACTATGGCTACACCTTC
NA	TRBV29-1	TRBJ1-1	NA	CSVEGGLTVNTEAFF	TGCAGCGTTGAAGGAGGCTTGACAGTGAACACTGAAGCTTTCTTT
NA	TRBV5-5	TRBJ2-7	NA	CASSLYAPGAYEQYF	TGTGCCAGCAGCTTGTATGCGCCCGGTGCCTACGAGCAGTACTTC
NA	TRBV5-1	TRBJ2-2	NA	CASRWGTSGGELFF	TGCGCCAGCCGGTGGGGGACGAGCGGTGGGGAGCTGTTTTTT
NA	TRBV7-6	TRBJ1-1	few	CASSLGPPQGVMNTEAFF	TGTGCCAGCAGCTTAGGACCACCCCAAGGGGTCATGAACACTGAAGCTTTCTTT
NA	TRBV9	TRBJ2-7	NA	CASSAMGNEQYF	TGTGCCAGCAGCGCTATGGGTAACGAGCAGTACTTC
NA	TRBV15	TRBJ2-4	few	CATSRDQGSDKNIQYF	TGTGCCACCAGCAGAGATCAGGGATCGGACAAAAACATTCAGTACTTC
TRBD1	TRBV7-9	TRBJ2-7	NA	CASSLLRDRGHEQYF	TGTGCCAGCAGCTTACTCCGGGACAGGGGACACGAGCAGTACTTC
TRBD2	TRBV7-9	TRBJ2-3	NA	CASSPGLAGNTDTQYF	TGTGCCAGCAGCCCGGGACTAGCGGGGAACACAGATACGCAGTATTTT
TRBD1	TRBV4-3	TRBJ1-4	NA	CASSHQTGGGSNEKLFF	TGCGCCAGCAGCCATCAGACAGGGGGCGGATCTAATGAAAAACTGTTTTTT
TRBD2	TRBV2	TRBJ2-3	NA	CATSLAGAVGDTQYF	TGTGCCACCTCCTTGGCGGGAGCGGTAGGAGATACGCAGTATTTT
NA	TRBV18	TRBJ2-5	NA	CASSPGPGAQYF	TGTGCCAGCTCACCCGGACCGGGGGCCCAGTACTTC
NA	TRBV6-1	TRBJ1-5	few	CASRLGQLDQPQHF	TGTGCCAGCAGGTTGGGGCAGCTTGATCAGCCCCAGCATTTT
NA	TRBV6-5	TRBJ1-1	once	CASSLRASGNTEAFF	TGTGCCAGCAGTTTACGTGCGAGCGGGAACACTGAAGCTTTCTTT
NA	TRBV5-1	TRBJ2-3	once	CASKGEGSRTDTQYF	TGCGCCAGCAAAGGGGAAGGGTCTCGAACAGATACGCAGTATTTT
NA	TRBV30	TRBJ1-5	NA	CAWSVRNRVGQPQHF	TGTGCCTGGAGTGTACGGAACAGGGTTGGGCAGCCCCAGCATTTT